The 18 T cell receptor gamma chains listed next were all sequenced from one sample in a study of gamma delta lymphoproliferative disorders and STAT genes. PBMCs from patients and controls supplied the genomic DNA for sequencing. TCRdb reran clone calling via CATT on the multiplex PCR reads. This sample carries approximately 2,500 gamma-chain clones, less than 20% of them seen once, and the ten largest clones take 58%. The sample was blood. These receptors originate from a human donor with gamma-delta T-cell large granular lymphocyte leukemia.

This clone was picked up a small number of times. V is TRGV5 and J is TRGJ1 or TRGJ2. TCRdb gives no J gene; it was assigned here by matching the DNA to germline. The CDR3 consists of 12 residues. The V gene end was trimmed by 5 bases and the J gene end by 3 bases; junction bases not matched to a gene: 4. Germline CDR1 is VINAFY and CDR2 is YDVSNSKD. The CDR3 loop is CATWVTYYKKLF. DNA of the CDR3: TGTGCCACCTGGGTTACTTATTATAAGAAACTCTTT.

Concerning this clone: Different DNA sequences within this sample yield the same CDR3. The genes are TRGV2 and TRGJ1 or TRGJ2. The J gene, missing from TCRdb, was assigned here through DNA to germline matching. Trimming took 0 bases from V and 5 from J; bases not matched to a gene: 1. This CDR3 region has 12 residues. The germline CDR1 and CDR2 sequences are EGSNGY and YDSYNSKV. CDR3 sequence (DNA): TGTGCCACCTGGGACGGGAATTATAAGAAACTCTTT. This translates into CATWDGNYKKLF.

The CDR3 sequence is CATWDGPNGSDWIKTF. CDR3 coding DNA: TGTGCCACCTGGGACGGGCCGAATGGTAGTGATTGGATCAAGACGTTT. This rearrangement joins TRGV2 to TRGJP2. The J gene comes from matching the DNA to germline here; TCRdb lacks it. The germline gives CDR1 EGSNGY, CDR2 YDSYNSKV. Trimming removed 0 bases from V and 3 bases from J; junction bases left unmatched: 7. This CDR3 has 16 residues.

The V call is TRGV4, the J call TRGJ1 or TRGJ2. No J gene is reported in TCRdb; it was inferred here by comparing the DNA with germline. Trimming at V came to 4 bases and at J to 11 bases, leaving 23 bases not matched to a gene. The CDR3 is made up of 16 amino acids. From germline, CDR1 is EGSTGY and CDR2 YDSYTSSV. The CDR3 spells CATWDDEFQTTGEKLF. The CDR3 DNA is TGTGCCACCTGGGACGACGAATTCCAAACCACGGGGGAGAAACTCTTT.

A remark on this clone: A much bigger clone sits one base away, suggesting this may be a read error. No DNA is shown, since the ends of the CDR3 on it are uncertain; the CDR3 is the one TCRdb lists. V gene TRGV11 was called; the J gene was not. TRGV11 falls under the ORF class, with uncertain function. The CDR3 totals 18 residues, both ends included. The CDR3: CTTVPAGLGTVNGWFKIF.

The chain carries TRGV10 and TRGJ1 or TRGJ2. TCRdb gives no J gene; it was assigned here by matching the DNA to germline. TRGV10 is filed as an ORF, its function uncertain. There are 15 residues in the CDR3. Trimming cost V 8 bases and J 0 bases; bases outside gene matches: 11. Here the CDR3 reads CAAWDNDPNYYKKLF. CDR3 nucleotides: TGTGCTGCGTGGGATAATGACCCGAATTATTATAAGAAACTCTTT.

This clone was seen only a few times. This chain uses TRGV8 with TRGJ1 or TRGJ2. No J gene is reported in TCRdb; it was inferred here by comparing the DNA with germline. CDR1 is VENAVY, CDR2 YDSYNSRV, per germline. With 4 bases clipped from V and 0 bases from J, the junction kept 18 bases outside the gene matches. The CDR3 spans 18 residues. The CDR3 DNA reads TGTGCCACCTGGGAAGTGGGACTCGCGTGGGCGAATTATTATAAGAAACTCTTT. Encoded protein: CATWEVGLAWANYYKKLF.

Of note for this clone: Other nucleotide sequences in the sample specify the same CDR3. CDR3 loop: CATWDTHYKKLF. The CDR3 region has the DNA TGTGCCACCTGGGACACTCATTATAAGAAACTCTTT. J is TRGJ1 or TRGJ2 and V is TRGV2. The J gene, not given by TCRdb, was assigned here from a germline match of the nucleotide sequence. V lost 3 bases and J lost 5; bases outside the gene matches: 4. Germline V gene sequence: CDR1 EGSNGY, CDR2 YDSYNSKV. The CDR3 is made up of 12 amino acids.

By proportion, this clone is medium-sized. Written as DNA, the CDR3 is TGTGCCTGCTGGATTAGGCACGTTTGTTCGGGAAGTTGTGATTGGATCAAGACGTTT. It specifies CACWIRHVCSGSCDWIKTF. V is TRGV11 and J is TRGJP2. TCRdb supplies no J gene; here it was assigned by aligning the nucleotide sequence to germline. TRGV11 qualifies as an ORF whose function is uncertain. The V gene end was trimmed by 0 bases and the J gene end by 6 bases; junction bases not matched to a gene: 16. The CDR3 runs 19 residues.

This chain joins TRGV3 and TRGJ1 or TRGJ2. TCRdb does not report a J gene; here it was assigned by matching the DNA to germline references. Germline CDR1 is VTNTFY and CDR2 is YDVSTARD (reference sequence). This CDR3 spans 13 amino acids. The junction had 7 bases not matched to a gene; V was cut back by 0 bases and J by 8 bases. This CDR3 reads CATWDRPGDKKLF. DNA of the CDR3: TGTGCCACCTGGGACAGGCCTGGCGATAAGAAACTCTTT.

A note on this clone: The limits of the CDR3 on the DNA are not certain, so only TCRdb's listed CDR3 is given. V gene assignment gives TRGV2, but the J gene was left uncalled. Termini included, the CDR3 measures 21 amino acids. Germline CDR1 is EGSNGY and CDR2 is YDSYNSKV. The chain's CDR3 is CATWDEWTIIIRNSLAVEQHF.

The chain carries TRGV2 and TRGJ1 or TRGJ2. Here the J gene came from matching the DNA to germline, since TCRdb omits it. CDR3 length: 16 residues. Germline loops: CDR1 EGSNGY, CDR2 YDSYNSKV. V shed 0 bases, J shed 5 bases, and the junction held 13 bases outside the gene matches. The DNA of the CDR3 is TGTGCCACCTGGGACGGGCGATTGGATTGGAATTATAAGAAACTCTTT. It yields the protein CATWDGRLDWNYKKLF.

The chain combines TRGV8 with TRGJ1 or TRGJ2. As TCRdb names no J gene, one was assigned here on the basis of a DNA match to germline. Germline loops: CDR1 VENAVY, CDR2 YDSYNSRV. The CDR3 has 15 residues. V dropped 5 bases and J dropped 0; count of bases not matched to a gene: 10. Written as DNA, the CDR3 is TGTGCCACCTGGGCCCACCCCGAGAATTATTATAAGAAACTCTTT. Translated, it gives CATWAHPENYYKKLF.

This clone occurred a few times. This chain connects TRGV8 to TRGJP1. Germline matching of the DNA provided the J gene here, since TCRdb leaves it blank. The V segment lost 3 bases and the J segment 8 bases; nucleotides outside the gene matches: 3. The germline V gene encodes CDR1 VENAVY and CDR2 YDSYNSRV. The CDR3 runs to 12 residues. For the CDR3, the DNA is TGTGCCACCTGGGATCGAGGTTGGTTCAAGATATTT. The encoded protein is CATWDRGWFKIF.

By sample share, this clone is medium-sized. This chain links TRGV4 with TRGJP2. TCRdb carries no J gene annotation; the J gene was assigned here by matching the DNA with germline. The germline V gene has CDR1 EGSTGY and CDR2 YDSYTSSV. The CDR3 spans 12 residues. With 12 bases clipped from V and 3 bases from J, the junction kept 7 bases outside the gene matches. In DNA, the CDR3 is TGTGCCGGGGCGGGTAGTGATTGGATCAAGACGTTT. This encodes CAGAGSDWIKTF.

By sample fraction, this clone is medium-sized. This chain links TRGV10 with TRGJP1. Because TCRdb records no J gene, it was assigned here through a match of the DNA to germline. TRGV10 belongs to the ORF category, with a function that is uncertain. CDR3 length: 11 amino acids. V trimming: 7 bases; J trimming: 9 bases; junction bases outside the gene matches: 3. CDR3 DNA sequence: TGTGCTGCGTGGTACCGTTGGTTCAAGATATTT. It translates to CAAWYRWFKIF.

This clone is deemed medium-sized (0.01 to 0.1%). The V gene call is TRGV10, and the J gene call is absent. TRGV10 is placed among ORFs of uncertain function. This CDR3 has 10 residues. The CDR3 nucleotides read TGTGCTGCGTGGGATGGAGGTAGGCTCTTT. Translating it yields CAAWDGGRLF.

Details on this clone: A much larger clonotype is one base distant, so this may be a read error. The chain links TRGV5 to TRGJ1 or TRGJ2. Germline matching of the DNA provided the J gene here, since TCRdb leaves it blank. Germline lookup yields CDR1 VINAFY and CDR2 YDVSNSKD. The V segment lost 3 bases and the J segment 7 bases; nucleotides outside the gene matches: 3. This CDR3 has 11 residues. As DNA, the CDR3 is TGTGCCACCTGGGACGGATATAAGAAACTCTTT. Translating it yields CATWDGYKKLF.